Listed here are 24 T cell receptor beta chains from one sample, sequenced in a study of T cell responses to AZD1222 COVID-19 vaccine. Only in-frame clones appear in the TCRdb table, and some are missing; sequencing was by immunoSEQ multiplex PCR. The table includes about 140,000 clones, around 93% detected once. Sequencing was performed on peripheral blood, taken 28 days after the second AZD1222 dose. These TCRs come from an adult who received the AZD1222 COVID-19 vaccine.

V and J are TRBV11-3 and TRBJ1-1; D remains unclear. V dropped 5 bases and J dropped 1 base, with 8 bases sitting between them. Germline V gene lookup returns CDR1 SGHNT and CDR2 YENEEA. CDR3 length equals 13 residues. The CDR3 nucleotides are TGTGCCAGCAGCCAAACAAGGAACACTGAAGCTTTCTTT. Its translation is CASSQTRNTEAFF.

The chain couples TRBV27 to TRBJ2-7; perhaps TRBD1 as D (6 bases). Deletions cut 5 bases from V and 4 bases from J, with 18 bases between. This CDR3 is built from 15 residues. Germline V CDR1 and CDR2: MNHEY, SMNVEV (reference sequence). The DNA for the CDR3 is TGTGCCAGCAGTGGCTCCGGGACACCCTTTTACGAGCAGTACTTC. Its protein product is CASSGSGTPFYEQYF.

The chain employs TRBV28 and TRBJ1-2, with TRBD1 matching 8 bases. Unmatched junction bases numbered 11, after V lost 1 base and J lost 4 bases. CDR1 is MDHEN, CDR2 SYDVKM, per germline. The CDR3 covers 17 residues. The CDR3, as DNA: TGTGCCAGCAGTTTATACACTCAGGGGGCGGTTTCCTATGGCTACACCTTC. Translation gives CASSLYTQGAVSYGYTF.

V gene TRBV7-9 combines with J gene TRBJ2-3; D is possibly TRBD2 (6 bases). The ends were cut back, 8 bases at V and 0 bases at J, with 6 bases in the middle. From germline, CDR1 is SEHNR and CDR2 FQNEAQ (reference sequence). The CDR3 runs to 12 residues. This chain's CDR3 is CASGGSTDTQYF. CDR3 sequence (DNA): TGTGCCAGCGGAGGGAGCACAGATACGCAGTATTTT. The full variable domain, its missing parts supplied by reference TRBV7-9 and TRBJ2-3, is DTGVSQNPRHKITKRGQNVTFRCDPISEHNRLYWYRQTLGQGPEFLTYFQNEAQLEKSRLLSDRFSAERPKGSFSTLEIQRTEQGDSAMYLCASGGSTDTQYFGPGTRLTVL.

The V gene is TRBV6-5, the J gene TRBJ1-4, with TRBD1 matching over 8 bases. The CDR3 length is 15 residues. Germline V lookup: CDR1 MNHEY, CDR2 SVGAGI. Losses at the gene ends were 6 bases for V and 7 bases for J; bases not matched to a gene: 10. CDR3 sequence reads: CASRIQGGSSEKLFF. In DNA form, the CDR3 reads TGTGCCAGCAGGATACAGGGGGGGAGTAGTGAAAAACTGTTTTTT.

The chain employs TRBV12-3 or TRBV12-4 and TRBJ2-1, with D perhaps TRBD1 (6 bases). This CDR3 spans 13 amino acids. V was pared by 6 bases and J by 5 bases, with 11 bases between. The CDR3 region has the DNA TGTGCCAGCAGGCTGACAGGAGACAATGAGCAGTTCTTC. Amino acids: CASRLTGDNEQFF.

The gene calls are TRBV5-6 and TRBJ1-4, with a weak D call TRBD1 (5 bases). CDR3 length: 14 amino acids. With 7 bases removed from V and 0 bases from J, the gap between germline ends came to 10 bases. Looked up from germline, CDR1 is SGHDT and CDR2 is YYEEEE. CDR3 region: CASGGFPTNEKLFF. The CDR3 DNA reads TGTGCCAGCGGGGGATTTCCAACTAATGAAAAACTGTTTTTT.

In nucleotides, the CDR3 is TGTGCCAGCAGCTTAGCGGGTTTCGTCTATGGCTACACCTTC. Translating gives CASSLAGFVYGYTF. The genes are TRBV7-2 and TRBJ1-2; D is unclear. The CDR3 extends over 14 amino acids. Trimming took 0 bases from V and 4 from J, leaving 9 bases between them. Germline CDR1 SGHTA, CDR2 FQGNSA.

This chain uses TRBV11-2 with TRBJ2-6, with D unclear. This CDR3 has 15 amino acids. CDR1 is SGHAT and CDR2 is FQNNGV in the germline V gene. The V end lost 0 bases, the J end lost 2 bases, and 5 bases lay between the germline ends. As DNA, the CDR3 is TGTGCCAGCAGCTTAGAGGGGACTGGGGCCAACGTCCTGACTTTC. It yields the protein CASSLEGTGANVLTF.

J is TRBJ2-7 and V is TRBV5-1, with 8 bases fitting TRBD1. The junction had 4 bases not matched to a gene; V was cut back by 5 bases and J by 0 bases. This CDR3 has 14 residues. Germline values: CDR1 SGHRS, CDR2 YFSETQ. The CDR3 DNA reads as TGCGCCAGCAGGGACAGGGAATACTCCTACGAGCAGTACTTC. Translating it yields CASRDREYSYEQYF.

V and J are TRBV6-1 and TRBJ2-1; D uncertain. The CDR3 loop spans 14 amino acids. The V end was cut by 2 bases, the J end by 6 bases, with 11 bases between. The V gene's germline CDR1 is MNHNS and CDR2 SASEGT. The CDR3 nucleotides are TGTGCCAGCAGTGAAAACATGGGCCTCAATGAGCAGTTCTTC. Protein: CASSENMGLNEQFF.

The chain joins TRBV11-2 to TRBJ1-3, with D maybe TRBD1 (6 bases). Germline CDR1 reads SGHAT; CDR2 reads FQNNGV. This CDR3 is built from 15 residues. V lost 5 bases and J lost 0, with 11 bases in between. The CDR3 sequence: CASSARQVSGNTIYF. The CDR3 DNA is TGTGCCAGCAGCGCCCGACAGGTCTCTGGAAACACCATATATTTT.

The V call is TRBV7-2, the J call TRBJ1-1, with TRBD1 as a possible D gene (5 bases). The germline V and J ends were trimmed by 5 bases and 4 bases, with 17 bases remaining between them. The CDR3 has 15 residues. The germline V gene encodes CDR1 SGHTA and CDR2 FQGNSA. The CDR3 nucleotides read TGTGCCAGCAGCCTTACGCCAGGGTACGGCACTGAAGCTTTCTTT. The encoded protein is CASSLTPGYGTEAFF.

The chain has TRBV9 and TRBJ1-5, with TRBD1 as a possible D gene (6 bases). Trimming took 4 bases from V and 7 from J, leaving 15 bases between them. This CDR3 has 14 residues. CDR1 SGDLS and CDR2 YYNGEE come from the germline V gene. CDR3 amino acids: CASSPAGGWQPQHF. CDR3 coding DNA: TGTGCCAGCAGCCCCGCGGGGGGCTGGCAGCCCCAGCATTTT.

The gene calls are TRBV9 and TRBJ1-2; possibly TRBD1 for D (6 bases). The germline V and J ends were trimmed by 0 bases and 7 bases, with 22 bases remaining between them. Germline lookup yields CDR1 SGDLS and CDR2 YYNGEE. The CDR3 consists of 17 residues. Here the CDR3 DNA reads TGTGCCAGCAGCGTAGGAAATATACAGGGCCTAAGAGGTGGCTACACCTTC. This translates into CASSVGNIQGLRGGYTF.

This chain connects TRBV3-1 (or the pseudogene TRBV3-2) to TRBJ1-5, with unresolved D. This CDR3 is built from 14 residues. V lost 1 base to trimming and J lost 6 bases, with 10 bases between them. Germline-derived CDR1 and CDR2 are LGHDT and YNNKEL (reference sequence). The DNA for the CDR3 is TGTGCCAGCAGCCAAGTGCTAATGGGTCAGCCCCAGCATTTT. It encodes CASSQVLMGQPQHF.

V gene TRBV5-1 combines with J gene TRBJ2-1; TRBD1 aligns across 9 bases. J gave up 6 bases and V 2 bases, and 6 bases lay outside the gene matches. Germline values: CDR1 SGHRS, CDR2 YFSETQ. The CDR3 contains 15 residues. CDR3 DNA: TGCGCCAGCAGCTTAACAGGGGGCCCCAGCAATGAGCAGTTCTTC. It specifies CASSLTGGPSNEQFF.

CDR3 DNA sequence: TGTGCCAGCAGTGAAGTTTCTCCGGGGGGCTATGGCTACACCTTC. Translating it yields CASSEVSPGGYGYTF. The chain uses TRBV6-1 and TRBJ1-2; the D gene is possibly TRBD1 (5 bases). CDR3 length: 15 residues. CDR1 MNHNS and CDR2 SASEGT come from the germline V gene. V lost 1 base, J lost 4 bases, and 13 bases lay in between.

The V call is TRBV30, the J call TRBJ1-1; D possibly corresponds to TRBD1 (6 bases). This CDR3 is 13 amino acids long. Per the germline V gene, CDR1 is GTSNPN and CDR2 is SVGIG (reference sequence). The V end was cut by 5 bases, the J end by 10 bases, with 20 bases between. In nucleotides, the CDR3 is TGTGCCTGGGGCCGACTGGACTTCAGGGGAGCTTTCTTT. This encodes CAWGRLDFRGAFF. The variable domain in full, with the rest retrieved from reference TRBV30 and TRBJ1-1, is SQTIHQWPATLVQPVGSPLSLECTVEGTSNPNLYWYRQAAGRGLQLLFYSVGIGQISSEVPQNLSASRPQDRQFILSSKKLLLSDSGFYLCAWGRLDFRGAFFGQGTRLTVV.

Only one count was recorded for this clone. The chain links TRBV6-1 to TRBJ1-5; TRBD1 matches at 7 bases. V trimming: 4 bases; J trimming: 0 bases; junction bases outside the gene matches: 6. CDR1 is MNHNS and CDR2 is SASEGT in the germline V gene. The CDR3 covers 16 residues. DNA of the CDR3: TGTGCCAGCAGTGCTTACAGGGGACATAGCAATCAGCCCCAGCATTTT. This encodes CASSAYRGHSNQPQHF.

This clone was seen only once. V gene TRBV7-9 combines with J gene TRBJ1-1; 11 bases agree with TRBD1. Germline CDR1 reads SEHNR; CDR2 reads FQNEAQ (reference sequence). Trimming at V came to 3 bases and at J to 4 bases, leaving 10 bases not matched to a gene. The CDR3 has 17 residues. The CDR3 spells CASSLWTGGLWGTEAFF. CDR3 nucleotides: TGTGCCAGCAGCTTGTGGACAGGGGGCCTTTGGGGCACTGAAGCTTTCTTT.

The CDR3 loop reads CASSKGGTDTGELFF. The CDR3 DNA follows: TGTGCCAGCAGCAAAGGCGGGACCGACACCGGGGAGCTGTTTTTT. This sequence joins TRBV7-3 and TRBJ2-2; possible D gene TRBD2, 6 bases. The CDR3 sequence is 15 residues long. V dropped 5 bases and J dropped 3 bases, with 13 bases sitting between them. The germline gives CDR1 SGHTA, CDR2 FQGTGA.

This clone has just a few counts. The gene calls are TRBV7-3 and TRBJ2-1; the D gene is possibly TRBD2 (5 bases). CDR1 is SGHTA and CDR2 is FQGTGA in the germline V gene. Trimming took 5 bases from V and 4 from J, leaving 9 bases between them. The CDR3 is 13 amino acids. CDR3 sequence reads: CASSLGIYNEQFF. For the CDR3, the DNA is TGTGCCAGCAGCCTCGGGATTTACAATGAGCAGTTCTTC.

This sequence joins TRBV18 and TRBJ1-3; the D gene is possibly TRBD1 (5 bases). The CDR3 totals 16 residues. V dropped 3 bases and J dropped 2 bases, with 14 bases sitting between them. Germline CDR1 is KGHSH and CDR2 is LQKENI. The CDR3 nucleotides are TGTGCCAGCTCACCCTCCAGCCCGGGGGCTGGAAACACCATATATTTT. The encoded protein is CASSPSSPGAGNTIYF.